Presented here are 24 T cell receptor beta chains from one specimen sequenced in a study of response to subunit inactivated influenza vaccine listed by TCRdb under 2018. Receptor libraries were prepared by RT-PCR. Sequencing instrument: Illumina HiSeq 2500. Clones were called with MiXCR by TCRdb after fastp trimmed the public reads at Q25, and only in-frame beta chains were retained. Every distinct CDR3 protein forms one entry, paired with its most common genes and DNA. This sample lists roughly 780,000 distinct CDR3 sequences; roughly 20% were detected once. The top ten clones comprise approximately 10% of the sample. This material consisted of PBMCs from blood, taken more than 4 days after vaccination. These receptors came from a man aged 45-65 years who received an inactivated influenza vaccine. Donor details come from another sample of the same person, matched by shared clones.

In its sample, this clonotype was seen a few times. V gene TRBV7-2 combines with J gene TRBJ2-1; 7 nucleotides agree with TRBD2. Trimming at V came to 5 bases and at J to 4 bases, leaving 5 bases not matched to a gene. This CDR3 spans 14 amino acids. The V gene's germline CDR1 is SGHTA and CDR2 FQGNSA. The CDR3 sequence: CASSHGTNYNEQFF. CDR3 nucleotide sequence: TGTGCCAGCAGCCACGGGACTAATTACAATGAGCAGTTCTTC.

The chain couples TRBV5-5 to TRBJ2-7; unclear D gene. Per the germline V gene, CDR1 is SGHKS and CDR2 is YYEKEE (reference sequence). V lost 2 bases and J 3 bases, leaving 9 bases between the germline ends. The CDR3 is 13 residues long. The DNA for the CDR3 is TGTGCCAGCAGCTTCCACGGCGGCTACGAGCAGTACTTC. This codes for CASSFHGGYEQYF.

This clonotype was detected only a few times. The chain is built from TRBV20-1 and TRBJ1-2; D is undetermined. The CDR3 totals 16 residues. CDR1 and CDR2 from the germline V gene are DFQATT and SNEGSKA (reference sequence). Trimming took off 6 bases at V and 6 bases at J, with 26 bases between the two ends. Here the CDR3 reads CSALVGPGGYSNGYTF. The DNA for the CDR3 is TGCAGTGCGCTAGTGGGCCCAGGAGGTTATTCGAATGGCTACACCTTC.

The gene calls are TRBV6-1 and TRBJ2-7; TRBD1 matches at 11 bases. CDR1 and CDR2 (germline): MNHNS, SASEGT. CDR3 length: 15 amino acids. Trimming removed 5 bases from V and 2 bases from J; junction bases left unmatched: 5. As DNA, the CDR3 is TGTGCCAGCAGTCGCCGGGACAGGGGGACCTACGAGCAGTACTTC. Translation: CASSRRDRGTYEQYF.

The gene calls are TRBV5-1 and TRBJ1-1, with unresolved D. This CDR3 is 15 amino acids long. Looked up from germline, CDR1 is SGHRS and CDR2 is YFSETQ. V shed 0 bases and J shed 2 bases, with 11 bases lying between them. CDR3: CASSLAGGGNTEAFF. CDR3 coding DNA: TGCGCCAGCAGCTTGGCCGGCGGCGGTAACACTGAAGCTTTCTTT.

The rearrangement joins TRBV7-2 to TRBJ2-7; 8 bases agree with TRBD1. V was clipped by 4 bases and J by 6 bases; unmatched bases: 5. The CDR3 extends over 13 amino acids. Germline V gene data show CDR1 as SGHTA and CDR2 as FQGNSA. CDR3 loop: CASSSTGDGEQYF. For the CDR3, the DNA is TGTGCCAGCAGCTCGACAGGGGACGGCGAGCAGTACTTC.

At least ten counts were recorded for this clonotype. The CDR3 reads CASSYPTPGLAESTDTQYF. CDR3 nucleotide sequence: TGTGCCAGCAGTTACCCTACGCCGGGACTAGCGGAAAGCACAGATACGCAGTATTTT. This rearrangement joins TRBV11-2 to TRBJ2-3; 11 nucleotides align to TRBD2. CDR1 is SGHAT and CDR2 is FQNNGV in the germline V gene. Trimming at V came to 6 bases and at J to 0 bases, leaving 14 bases not matched to a gene. CDR3 length: 19 amino acids.

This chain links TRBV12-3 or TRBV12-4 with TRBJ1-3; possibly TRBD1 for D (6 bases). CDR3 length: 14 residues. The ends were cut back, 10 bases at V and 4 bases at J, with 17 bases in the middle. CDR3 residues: CATKGGGSGNTIYF. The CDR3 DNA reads TGTGCCACCAAGGGGGGGGGCTCAGGAAACACCATATATTTT.

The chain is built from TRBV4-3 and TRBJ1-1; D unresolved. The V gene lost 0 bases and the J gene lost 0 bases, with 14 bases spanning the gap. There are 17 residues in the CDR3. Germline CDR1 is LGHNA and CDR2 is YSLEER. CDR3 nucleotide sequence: TGCGCCAGCAGCCAAGATTATCCCGAGGGCTTGAACACTGAAGCTTTCTTT. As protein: CASSQDYPEGLNTEAFF.

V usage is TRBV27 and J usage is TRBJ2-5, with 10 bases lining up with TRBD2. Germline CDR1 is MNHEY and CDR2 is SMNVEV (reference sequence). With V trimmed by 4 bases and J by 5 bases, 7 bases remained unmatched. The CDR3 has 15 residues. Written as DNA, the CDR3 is TGTGCCAGCAGTTACAAGCGGGAGGGCCGGGAGACCCAGTACTTC. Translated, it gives CASSYKREGRETQYF.

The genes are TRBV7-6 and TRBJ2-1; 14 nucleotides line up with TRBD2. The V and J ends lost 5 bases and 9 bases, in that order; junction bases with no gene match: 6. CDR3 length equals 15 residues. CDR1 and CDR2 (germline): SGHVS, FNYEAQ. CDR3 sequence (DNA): TGTGCCAGCAGCCCGACTAGCGGGGGGGGCATTGAGCAGTTCTTC. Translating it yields CASSPTSGGGIEQFF.

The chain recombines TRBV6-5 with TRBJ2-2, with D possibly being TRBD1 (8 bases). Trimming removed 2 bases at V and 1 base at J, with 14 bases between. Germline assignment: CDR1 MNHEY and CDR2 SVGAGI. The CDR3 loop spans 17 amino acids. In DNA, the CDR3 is TGTGCCAGCAGTTACACGAACAGGGGGGGGAACACCGGGGAGCTGTTTTTT. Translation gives CASSYTNRGGNTGELFF.

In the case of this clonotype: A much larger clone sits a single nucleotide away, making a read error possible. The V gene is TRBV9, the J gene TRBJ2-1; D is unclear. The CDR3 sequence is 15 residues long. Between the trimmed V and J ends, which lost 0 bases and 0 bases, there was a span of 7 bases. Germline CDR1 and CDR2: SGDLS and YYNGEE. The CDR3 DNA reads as TGTGCCAGCAGCGTAGTGCCTAGCTCCTACAATGAGCAGTTCTTC. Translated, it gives CASSVVPSSYNEQFF.

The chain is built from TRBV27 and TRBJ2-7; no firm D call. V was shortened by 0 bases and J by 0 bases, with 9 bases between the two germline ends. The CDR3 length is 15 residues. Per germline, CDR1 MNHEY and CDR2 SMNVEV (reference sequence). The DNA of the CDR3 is TGTGCCAGCAGTTTATCGGTATCTAGCTCCTACGAGCAGTACTTC. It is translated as CASSLSVSSSYEQYF.

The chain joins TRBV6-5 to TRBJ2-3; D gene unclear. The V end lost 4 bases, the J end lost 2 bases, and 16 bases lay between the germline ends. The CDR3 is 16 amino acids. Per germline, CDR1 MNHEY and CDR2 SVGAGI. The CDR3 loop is CASSSSWGRVTDTQYF. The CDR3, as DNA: TGTGCCAGCAGTTCCTCTTGGGGAAGAGTCACAGATACGCAGTATTTT.

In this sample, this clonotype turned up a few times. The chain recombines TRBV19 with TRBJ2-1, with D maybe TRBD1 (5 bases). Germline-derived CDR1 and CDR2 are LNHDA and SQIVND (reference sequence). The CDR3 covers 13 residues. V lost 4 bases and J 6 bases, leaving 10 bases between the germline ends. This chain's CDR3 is CASSKRQTNEQFF. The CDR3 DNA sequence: TGTGCCAGTAGTAAACGACAGACCAATGAGCAGTTCTTC.

CDR3 bases: TGCAGTGCTAGATCCTTGGGCGGGGGATTCACCGGGGAGCTGTTTTTT. This sequence encodes CSARSLGGGFTGELFF. The chain has TRBV20-1 and TRBJ2-2; 7 nucleotides agree with TRBD2. Losses at the gene ends were 2 bases for V and 4 bases for J; bases not matched to a gene: 10. Germline CDR1 and CDR2: DFQATT and SNEGSKA (reference sequence). The CDR3 sequence is 16 residues long.

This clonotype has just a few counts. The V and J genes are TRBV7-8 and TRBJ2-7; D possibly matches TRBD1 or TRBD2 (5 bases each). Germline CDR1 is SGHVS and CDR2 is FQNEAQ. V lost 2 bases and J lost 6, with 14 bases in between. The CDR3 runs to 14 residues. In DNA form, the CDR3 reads TGTGCCAGCAGCTTATACAGGCTAGCTCCCGAGCAGTACTTC. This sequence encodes CASSLYRLAPEQYF.

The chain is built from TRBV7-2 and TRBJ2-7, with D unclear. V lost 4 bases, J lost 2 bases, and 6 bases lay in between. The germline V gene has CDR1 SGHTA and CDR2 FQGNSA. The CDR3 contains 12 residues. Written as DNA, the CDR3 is TGTGCCAGCAGCTCCGATGCCTACGAGCAGTACTTC. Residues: CASSSDAYEQYF.

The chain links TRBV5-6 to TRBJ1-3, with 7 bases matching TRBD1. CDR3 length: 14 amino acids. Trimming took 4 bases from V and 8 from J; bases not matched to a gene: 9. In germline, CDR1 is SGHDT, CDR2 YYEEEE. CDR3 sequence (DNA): TGTGCCAGCAGCAAACAGGGGTTACGGTACACCATATATTTT. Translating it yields CASSKQGLRYTIYF.

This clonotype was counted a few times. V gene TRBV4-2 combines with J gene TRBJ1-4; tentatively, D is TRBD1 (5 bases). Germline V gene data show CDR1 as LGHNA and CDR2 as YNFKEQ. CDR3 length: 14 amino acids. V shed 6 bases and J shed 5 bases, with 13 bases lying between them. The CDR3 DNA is TGTGCCAGCAGGAGTGAGGGGTTAAATGAAAAACTGTTTTTT. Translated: CASRSEGLNEKLFF.

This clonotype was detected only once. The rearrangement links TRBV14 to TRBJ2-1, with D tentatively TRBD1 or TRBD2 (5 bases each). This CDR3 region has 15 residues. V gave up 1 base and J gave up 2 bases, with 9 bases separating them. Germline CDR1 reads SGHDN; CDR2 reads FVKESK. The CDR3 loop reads CASSQAWGTYNEQFF. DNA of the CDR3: TGTGCCAGCAGCCAAGCTTGGGGGACCTACAATGAGCAGTTCTTC.

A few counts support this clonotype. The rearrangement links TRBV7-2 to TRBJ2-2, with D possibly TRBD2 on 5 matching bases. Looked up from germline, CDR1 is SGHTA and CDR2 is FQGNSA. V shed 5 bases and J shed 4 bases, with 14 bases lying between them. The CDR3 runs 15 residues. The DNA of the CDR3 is TGTGCCAGCAGCGCAAACGGGATTTCCACCGGGGAGCTGTTTTTT. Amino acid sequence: CASSANGISTGELFF. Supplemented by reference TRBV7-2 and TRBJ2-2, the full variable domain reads GAGVSQSPSNKVTEKGKDVELRCDPISGHTALYWYRQSLGQGLEFLIYFQGNSAPDKSGLPSDRFSAERTGGSVSTLTIQRTQQEDSAVYLCASSANGISTGELFFGEGSRLTVL.

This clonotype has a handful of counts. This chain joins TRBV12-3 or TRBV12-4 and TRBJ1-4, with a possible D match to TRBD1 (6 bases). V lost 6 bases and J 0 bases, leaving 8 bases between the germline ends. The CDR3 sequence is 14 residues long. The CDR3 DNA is TGTGCCAGCAGGGACAGAGCAACTAATGAAAAACTGTTTTTT. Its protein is CASRDRATNEKLFF.